One and the same sample provided the 29 T cell receptor beta chains below, sequenced in a study of neoadjuvant nivolumab and ipilimumab in lung cancer. Using immunoSEQ multiplex PCR, the repertoire was profiled, and TCRdb retains in-frame clones only, with some absent. The data hold roughly 6,000 clones, with less than 65% observed a single time. The specimen comprised tumor tissue, sampled after neoadjuvant nivolumab, alone or with ipilimumab, at or shortly before surgery. These receptors were obtained from an adult with non-small cell lung cancer.

This rearrangement joins TRBV6-1 to TRBJ2-3; 12 bases map to TRBD2. The CDR3 contains 15 residues. The J segment lost 7 bases and the V segment lost 6 bases, leaving 8 bases of the junction unmatched. CDR1 and CDR2 (germline): MNHNS, SASEGT. The CDR3 nucleotides read TGTGCCAGCAGACAGCTAGCGGGAGGGGGGAATACGCAGTATTTT. Amino acids: CASRQLAGGGNTQYF.

J is TRBJ2-5 and V is TRBV5-1, with a possible D match to TRBD1 (6 bases). The CDR3 extends over 14 amino acids. Per germline, CDR1 SGHRS and CDR2 YFSETQ. V was cut by 3 bases and J by 4 bases, with 13 bases left in between. CDR3 DNA sequence: TGCGCCAGCAGCTCCTTGGACAGAAGAGAGACCCAGTACTTC. Protein: CASSSLDRRETQYF.

This clone was seen a few times. The chain uses TRBV5-8 and TRBJ1-1; TRBD1 is a possible D gene (6 bases). Trimming stripped 4 bases from V and 5 bases from J, with 15 bases between. Germline CDR1 is SGHTS and CDR2 is YDEGEE. The CDR3 runs to 14 residues. CDR3 protein: CASSLSDRQTEAFF. As DNA, the CDR3 is TGTGCCAGCAGCCTCAGCGACAGGCAAACTGAAGCTTTCTTT.

Comment on this clone: One junction end does not reproduce the germline sequence, and a read error may be involved. The V and J genes are TRBV7-2 and TRBJ2-7, with D possibly matching TRBD2 (6 bases). The CDR3 covers 12 residues. Germline V CDR1 and CDR2: SGHTA, FQGNSA. CDR3 DNA: TGTGCCAGCAGCTGGGGGGTTGGACAAGCCCGATTC. Its translation: CASSWGVGQARF.

The chain joins TRBV6-1 to TRBJ1-3; D not certain. The V gene lost 7 bases and the J gene lost 0 bases, with 13 bases spanning the gap. This CDR3 region has 15 residues. Germline-derived CDR1 and CDR2 are MNHNS and SASEGT. The CDR3 nucleotides are TGTGCCAGCACAGAACTCCTGAGCTCTGGAAACACCATATATTTT. As protein: CASTELLSSGNTIYF.

This chain connects TRBV12-5 to TRBJ2-5, with TRBD2 matching 8 bases. CDR3 length: 14 amino acids. From germline, CDR1 is LGHNT and CDR2 FRNRAP. The DNA of the CDR3 is TGTGCCAAAGCGCCCCCGGGACTAGAAGAGACCCAGTACTTC. Its translation is CAKAPPGLEETQYF.

CDR3 region: CAWSVRVLTDTQYF. DNA for the CDR3: TGTGCCTGGAGTGTAAGGGTCCTCACAGATACGCAGTATTTT. The chain combines TRBV30 with TRBJ2-3; D is unresolved. The germline V gene has CDR1 GTSNPN and CDR2 SVGIG (reference sequence). V dropped 0 bases and J dropped 2 bases, with 9 bases sitting between them. The CDR3 covers 14 residues.

This clone was picked up one time. The chain links TRBV6-1 to TRBJ2-5; 9 bases line up with TRBD1. The CDR3 covers 15 residues. Losses at the gene ends were 2 bases for V and 5 bases for J; bases not matched to a gene: 6. Germline-derived CDR1 and CDR2 are MNHNS and SASEGT. In nucleotides, the CDR3 is TGTGCCAGCAGTGAACAGACAGGGGGGAGGGAGACCCAGTACTTC. Translating it yields CASSEQTGGRETQYF.

This clone was counted a few times. This chain connects TRBV6-4 to TRBJ2-1; perhaps D is TRBD1 or TRBD2 (6 bases each). V gave up 3 bases and J gave up 6 bases, with 12 bases separating them. Germline V CDR1 and CDR2: MRHNA, SNTAGT. The CDR3 has 14 amino acids. The CDR3 coding sequence is TGTGCCAGCAGTGAAGGGGGGCCGTTCAATGAGCAGTTCTTC. It yields the protein CASSEGGPFNEQFF.

This chain links TRBV18 with TRBJ1-1; D is perhaps TRBD1 (5 bases). The V gene's germline CDR1 is KGHSH and CDR2 LQKENI. This CDR3 has 16 amino acids. Trimming removed 0 bases from V and 1 base from J, with 12 bases in between. This CDR3 reads CASSPPSRQGNTEAFF. CDR3 in DNA: TGTGCCAGCTCACCACCGAGTAGGCAGGGGAACACTGAAGCTTTCTTT.

The chain recombines TRBV5-1 with TRBJ2-3; 9 bases fit TRBD1. V was clipped by 6 bases and J by 3 bases; unmatched bases: 5. Germline lookup yields CDR1 SGHRS and CDR2 YFSETQ. This CDR3 comprises 14 residues. CDR3 DNA: TGCGCCAGCAAGGGACAGGGAGGGACAGATACGCAGTATTTT. Amino acid sequence: CASKGQGGTDTQYF.

V and J are TRBV2 and TRBJ2-2; TRBD2 agrees at 9 bases. This CDR3 comprises 16 residues. Germline loops: CDR1 SNHLY, CDR2 FYNNEI. The junction had 5 bases not matched to a gene; V was cut back by 4 bases and J by 2 bases. This chain's CDR3 is CASSARLAANTGELFF. CDR3 sequence (DNA): TGTGCCAGCAGTGCGCGACTAGCGGCCAACACCGGGGAGCTGTTTTTT.

This clone was detected only a few times. V and J are TRBV27 and TRBJ1-2; D gene unclear. From germline, CDR1 is MNHEY and CDR2 SMNVEV (reference sequence). Deletions cut 6 bases from V and 7 bases from J, with 15 bases between. The length of the CDR3 is 13 residues. CDR3 amino acids: CASSREGFLGYTF. In nucleotides, the CDR3 is TGTGCCAGCAGCCGGGAGGGATTTCTTGGCTACACCTTC.

The chain recombines TRBV5-6 with TRBJ2-1; D gene uncertain. CDR1 is SGHDT and CDR2 is YYEEEE in the germline V gene. This CDR3 comprises 13 residues. V was pared by 0 bases and J by 8 bases, with 9 bases between. The CDR3 loop reads CASSLDTDDEQFF. CDR3 DNA sequence: TGTGCCAGCAGCTTGGATACCGACGATGAGCAGTTCTTC.

The rearrangement joins TRBV7-3 to TRBJ2-1; unclear D gene. Trimming left V 2 bases short and J 0 bases short, with 8 bases between. Per germline, CDR1 SGHTA and CDR2 FQGTGA. CDR3 size: 15 residues. CDR3 sequence: CASSLAVSSYNEQFF. In DNA form, the CDR3 reads TGTGCCAGCAGCTTAGCGGTTAGCTCCTACAATGAGCAGTTCTTC.

This clone appeared a few times. The chain employs TRBV28 and TRBJ2-7; 10 nucleotides agree with TRBD1. Looked up from germline, CDR1 is MDHEN and CDR2 is SYDVKM. V dropped 5 bases and J dropped 5; count of bases not matched to a gene: 6. The CDR3 runs to 14 residues. The CDR3 DNA follows: TGTGCCAGCAGTCGGGGACAGGGGAGAAACGAGCAGTACTTC. Protein sequence: CASSRGQGRNEQYF. Variable domain in full (rest from reference TRBV28 and TRBJ2-7): DVKVTQSSRYLVKRTGEKVFLECVQDMDHENMFWYRQDPGLGLRLIYFSYDVKMKEKGDIPEGYSVSREKKERFSLILESASTNQTSMYLCASSRGQGRNEQYFGPGTRLTVT.

This clone is a singleton in its sample. The genes are TRBV6-1 and TRBJ2-5; D call uncertain. This CDR3 contains 13 residues. Germline values: CDR1 MNHNS, CDR2 SASEGT. The germline V and J ends were trimmed by 8 bases and 5 bases, with 15 bases remaining between them. CDR3 amino acids: CASGPGPVETQYF. CDR3 bases: TGTGCCAGCGGGCCCGGCCCGGTCGAGACCCAGTACTTC.

V gene TRBV10-3 combines with J gene TRBJ2-7; D is undetermined. Germline lookup yields CDR1 ENHRY and CDR2 SYGVKD. The length of the CDR3 is 13 residues. The ends were cut back, 0 bases at V and 3 bases at J, with 6 bases in the middle. The CDR3 is CAISESWDYEQYF. CDR3 sequence (DNA): TGTGCCATCAGTGAGTCGTGGGACTACGAGCAGTACTTC.

This chain links TRBV9 with TRBJ2-3; 10 bases map to TRBD1. V shed 0 bases and J 5 bases; nucleotides not matched to a gene: 3. Germline values: CDR1 SGDLS, CDR2 YYNGEE. The CDR3 totals 15 residues. The CDR3 loop is CASSVGQGAGDTQYF. The CDR3 DNA sequence: TGTGCCAGCAGCGTAGGACAGGGGGCGGGAGATACGCAGTATTTT.

The rearrangement links TRBV18 to TRBJ1-1; D may be TRBD1 (6 bases). CDR3 length: 14 amino acids. Germline V gene data show CDR1 as KGHSH and CDR2 as LQKENI. V lost 6 bases and J lost 0, with 11 bases in between. As DNA, the CDR3 is TGTGCCAGCTCCGAAGGACAGATGAACACTGAAGCTTTCTTT. It is translated as CASSEGQMNTEAFF.

This clone ranks as large. The chain carries TRBV6-1 and TRBJ1-5; 9 bases agree with TRBD1. The V segment lost 7 bases and the J segment 11 bases; nucleotides outside the gene matches: 12. There are 14 residues in the CDR3. Germline CDR1 reads MNHNS; CDR2 reads SASEGT. The CDR3 spells CASNLGQGRTSQHF. The CDR3 nucleotides are TGTGCCAGCAACCTGGGACAGGGTAGGACTTCCCAGCATTTT.

V is TRBV28 and J is TRBJ2-1; D is undetermined. Germline values: CDR1 MDHEN, CDR2 SYDVKM. Trimming took 3 bases from V and 5 from J, leaving 11 bases between them. The CDR3 has 14 residues. CDR3 in DNA: TGTGCCAGCAGTTTTATAGTCAGTAACAATGAGCAGTTCTTC. Its protein product is CASSFIVSNNEQFF.

The rearrangement links TRBV10-1 to TRBJ2-2; D remains ambiguous. V gave up 5 bases and J gave up 2 bases, with 9 bases separating them. The V gene's germline CDR1 is WNHNN and CDR2 SYGVQD (reference sequence). CDR3 length equals 14 residues. The CDR3 spells CASSMGLNTGELFF. The CDR3 coding sequence is TGCGCCAGCAGTATGGGCTTAAACACCGGGGAGCTGTTTTTT.

The chain is built from TRBV6-1 and TRBJ2-4, with D possibly being TRBD1 or TRBD2 (5 bases each). The CDR3 has 13 amino acids. The V end was cut by 7 bases, the J end by 8 bases, with 15 bases between. Germline loops: CDR1 MNHNS, CDR2 SASEGT. The CDR3 DNA reads as TGTGCCAGCAAGTTGAGGGGTTGGGACATTCAGTACTTC. Its translation is CASKLRGWDIQYF.

The chain carries TRBV5-4 and TRBJ1-1; D call uncertain. Per the germline V gene, CDR1 is SGHNT and CDR2 is YYREEE (reference sequence). The CDR3 loop spans 13 amino acids. With 2 bases removed from V and 1 base from J, the gap between germline ends came to 6 bases. The DNA for the CDR3 is TGTGCCAGCAGCTTATTCCAGAACACTGAAGCTTTCTTT. Protein product: CASSLFQNTEAFF.

The chain is built from TRBV30 and TRBJ1-4; D gene unclear. The CDR3 totals 14 residues. The ends were cut back, 1 base at V and 10 bases at J, with 16 bases in the middle. In germline, CDR1 is GTSNPN, CDR2 SVGIG (reference sequence). The CDR3, as DNA: TGTGCCTGGAGTGAGTGGCGGGATGGGAGAAAACTGTTTTTT. It yields the protein CAWSEWRDGRKLFF. Based on the CDR3 plus reference TRBV30 and TRBJ1-4, the full variable domain is SQTIHQWPATLVQPVGSPLSLECTVEGTSNPNLYWYRQAAGRGLQLLFYSVGIGQISSEVPQNLSASRPQDRQFILSSKKLLLSDSGFYLCAWSEWRDGRKLFFGSGTQLSVL.

The chain joins TRBV27 to TRBJ1-1; a possible D gene is TRBD1 (5 bases). Germline V gene data show CDR1 as MNHEY and CDR2 as SMNVEV (reference sequence). Trimming took off 5 bases at V and 3 bases at J, with 13 bases between the two ends. The CDR3 sequence is 14 residues long. Written as DNA, the CDR3 is TGTGCCAGCAGTGGGGGGGTTATCGACACTGAAGCTTTCTTT. This codes for CASSGGVIDTEAFF.

The V and J genes are TRBV18 and TRBJ2-1; TRBD1 aligns across 9 bases. J lost 2 bases, V lost 6 bases, and 5 bases had no gene match. The CDR3 loop spans 15 amino acids. Germline V gene lookup returns CDR1 KGHSH and CDR2 LQKENI. The CDR3 DNA follows: TGTGCCAGCTCCCGCGGGGACAGGGCCTACAATGAGCAGTTCTTC. Translated: CASSRGDRAYNEQFF.

The rearrangement uses TRBV10-3 and TRBJ1-4, with 12 bases matching TRBD1. V shed 3 bases and J 7 bases; nucleotides not matched to a gene: 9. Germline assignment: CDR1 ENHRY and CDR2 SYGVKD. The CDR3 has 17 residues. The CDR3 sequence: CAISERSPGQGAEKLFF. As DNA, the CDR3 is TGTGCCATCAGTGAACGATCTCCGGGACAGGGGGCTGAAAAACTGTTTTTT.